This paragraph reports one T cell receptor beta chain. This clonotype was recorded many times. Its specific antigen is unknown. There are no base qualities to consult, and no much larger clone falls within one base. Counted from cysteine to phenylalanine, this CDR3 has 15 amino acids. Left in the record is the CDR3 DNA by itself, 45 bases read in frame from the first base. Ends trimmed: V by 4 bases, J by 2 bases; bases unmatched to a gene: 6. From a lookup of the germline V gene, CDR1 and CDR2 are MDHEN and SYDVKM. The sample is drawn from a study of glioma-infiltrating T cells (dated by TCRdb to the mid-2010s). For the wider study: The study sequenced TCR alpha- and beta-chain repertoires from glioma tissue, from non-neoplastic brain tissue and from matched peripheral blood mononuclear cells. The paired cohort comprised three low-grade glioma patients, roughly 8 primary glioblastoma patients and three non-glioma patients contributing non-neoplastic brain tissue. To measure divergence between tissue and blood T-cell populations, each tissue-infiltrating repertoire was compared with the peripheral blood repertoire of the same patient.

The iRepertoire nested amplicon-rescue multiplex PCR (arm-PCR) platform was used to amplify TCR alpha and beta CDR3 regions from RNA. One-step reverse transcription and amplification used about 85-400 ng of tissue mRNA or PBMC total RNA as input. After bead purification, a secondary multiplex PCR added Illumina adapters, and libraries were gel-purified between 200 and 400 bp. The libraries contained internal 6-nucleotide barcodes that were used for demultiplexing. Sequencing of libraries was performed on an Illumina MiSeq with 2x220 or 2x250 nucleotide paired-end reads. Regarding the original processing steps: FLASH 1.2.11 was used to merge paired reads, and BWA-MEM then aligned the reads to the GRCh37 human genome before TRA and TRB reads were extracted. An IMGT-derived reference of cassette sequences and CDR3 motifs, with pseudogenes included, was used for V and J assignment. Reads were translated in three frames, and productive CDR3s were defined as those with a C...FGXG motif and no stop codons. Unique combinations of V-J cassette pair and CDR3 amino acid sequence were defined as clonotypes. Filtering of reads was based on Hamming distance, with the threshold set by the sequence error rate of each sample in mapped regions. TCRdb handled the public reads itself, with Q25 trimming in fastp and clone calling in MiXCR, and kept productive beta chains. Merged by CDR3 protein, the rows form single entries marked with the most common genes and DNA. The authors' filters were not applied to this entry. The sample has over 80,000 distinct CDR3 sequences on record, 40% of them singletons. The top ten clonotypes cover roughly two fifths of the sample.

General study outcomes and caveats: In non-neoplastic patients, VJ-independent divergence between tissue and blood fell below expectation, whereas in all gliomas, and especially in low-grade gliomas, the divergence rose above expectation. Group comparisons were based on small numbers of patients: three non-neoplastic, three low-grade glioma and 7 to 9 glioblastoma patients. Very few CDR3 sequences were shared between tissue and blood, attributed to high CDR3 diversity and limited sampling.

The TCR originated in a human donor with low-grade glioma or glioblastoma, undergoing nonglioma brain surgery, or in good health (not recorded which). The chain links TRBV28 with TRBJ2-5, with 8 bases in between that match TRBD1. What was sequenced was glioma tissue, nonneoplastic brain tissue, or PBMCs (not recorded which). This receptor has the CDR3 CASSWRTGRQETQYF. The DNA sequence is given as TGTGCCAGCAGTTGGAGGACAGGGCGGCAAGAGACCCAGTACTTC.